These 20 T cell receptor beta chains share one sample of origin, sequenced in a study of shared T cell receptors in the human thymus. Sequenced by immunoSEQ multiplex PCR; TCRdb stores in-frame clones only, minus some. Among some 720,000 clones listed, 88% were seen once. These same records also appear under a second study, on human thymus T cells.

What was sequenced was thymocytes. The receptors stem from a boy in the first two years of life with a congenital heart defect.

This chain uses TRBV5-6 with TRBJ2-3; tentative D call: TRBD2 (5 bases). In germline, CDR1 is SGHDT, CDR2 YYEEEE. The ends were cut back, 6 bases at V and 2 bases at J, with 19 bases in the middle. This CDR3 has 16 amino acids. CDR3 sequence (DNA): TGTGCCAGCACCAGGCTTCCGAGGGTCCACACAGATACGCAGTATTTT. Translated: CASTRLPRVHTDTQYF.

The CDR3 DNA reads TGTGCCAGCAGCATCAGGGCCCACAGCTTCTATGGCTACACCTTC. This codes for CASSIRAHSFYGYTF. This chain connects TRBV11-3 to TRBJ1-2; D may be TRBD1 (5 bases). The CDR3 contains 15 residues. Per the germline V gene, CDR1 is SGHNT and CDR2 is YENEEA. The V end was cut by 5 bases, the J end by 4 bases, with 17 bases between.

This rearrangement joins TRBV14 to TRBJ2-7; the D gene is possibly TRBD2 (6 bases). CDR3 length: 14 residues. From germline, CDR1 is SGHDN and CDR2 FVKESK. V was pared by 4 bases and J by 4 bases, with 14 bases between. In nucleotides, the CDR3 is TGTGCCAGCAGCCGTCGACTAGGGGCTTACGAGCAGTACTTC. As protein: CASSRRLGAYEQYF.

This sequence joins TRBV19 and TRBJ2-1; 7 bases are a match to TRBD1. J lost 8 bases, V lost 3 bases, and 4 bases had no gene match. CDR1 LNHDA and CDR2 SQIVND come from the germline V gene (reference sequence). The CDR3 sequence is 13 residues long. The CDR3, as DNA: TGTGCCAGTAGTATTAGCCAGGGGGATGAGCAGTTCTTC. This codes for CASSISQGDEQFF.

The chain recombines TRBV7-2 with TRBJ2-7, with no clear D. The V gene's germline CDR1 is SGHTA and CDR2 FQGNSA. The CDR3 consists of 12 residues. Trimming shortened V by 5 bases and J by 8 bases, and 13 bases separated the two germline ends. The chain's CDR3 is CASSPDGSKQYF. In DNA form, the CDR3 reads TGTGCCAGCAGCCCCGACGGGTCAAAGCAGTACTTC.

This chain links TRBV6-5 with TRBJ2-7; TRBD1 aligns across 7 bases. The V segment lost 6 bases and the J segment 2 bases; nucleotides outside the gene matches: 4. Looked up from germline, CDR1 is MNHEY and CDR2 is SVGAGI. The length of the CDR3 is 13 residues. CDR3 sequence (DNA): TGTGCCAGCAGCCCCGGGACAGCCTACGAGCAGTACTTC. It specifies CASSPGTAYEQYF.

This chain uses TRBV29-1 with TRBJ2-2; tentatively, D is TRBD2 (6 bases). V was cut by 2 bases and J by 2 bases, with 12 bases left in between. CDR3 length: 15 amino acids. Germline CDR1 and CDR2: SQVTM and ANQGSEA. For the CDR3, the DNA is TGCAGCGTTGAACTGCGGGGAACAAACACCGGGGAGCTGTTTTTT. Encoded protein: CSVELRGTNTGELFF.

A few counts support this clone. The CDR3 is CASSQDQRDRGPYGYTF. CDR3 DNA: TGCGCCAGCAGCCAAGATCAGCGGGACAGGGGCCCCTATGGCTACACCTTC. The chain combines TRBV4-3 with TRBJ1-2, with 10 bases matching TRBD1. V lost 0 bases to trimming and J lost 4 bases; unmatched junction nucleotides: 8. Germline CDR1 reads LGHNA; CDR2 reads YSLEER. CDR3 size: 17 residues.

This clone was seen a few times. The chain combines TRBV5-1 with TRBJ2-5, with a tentative D call TRBD1 (5 bases). This CDR3 has 12 amino acids. Germline CDR1 and CDR2: SGHRS and YFSETQ. The V and J ends lost 4 bases and 7 bases respectively, with 11 bases between them. DNA of the CDR3: TGCGCCAGCAGCCTGGACCAGGGGACCCAGTACTTC. This codes for CASSLDQGTQYF. The full variable domain, in which reference TRBV5-1 and TRBJ2-5 provide the parts outside the CDR3, is KAGVTQTPRYLIKTRGQQVTLSCSPISGHRSVSWYQQTPGQGLQFLFEYFSETQRNKGNFPGRFSGRQFSNSRSEMNVSTLELGDSALYLCASSLDQGTQYFGPGTRLLVL.

The rearrangement links TRBV5-6 to TRBJ1-1, with D tentatively TRBD1 (5 bases). CDR1 is SGHDT, CDR2 YYEEEE, per germline. Trimming stripped 4 bases from V and 4 bases from J, with 17 bases between. The CDR3 runs 15 residues. In DNA, the CDR3 is TGTGCCAGCAGCCACCGTCGGGGGAAGGGCACTGAAGCTTTCTTT. Translated, it gives CASSHRRGKGTEAFF.

This clone was observed once. The rearrangement uses TRBV7-6 and TRBJ2-7; 12 nucleotides agree with TRBD2. The CDR3 spans 17 residues. CDR1 is SGHVS and CDR2 is FNYEAQ in the germline V gene. V lost 0 bases and J lost 1; bases outside the gene matches: 4. In DNA form, the CDR3 reads TGTGCCAGCAGCTTAGCGTCGCTAGCGGGAGGGTCCTACGAGCAGTACTTC. As protein: CASSLASLAGGSYEQYF.

V usage is TRBV29-1 and J usage is TRBJ2-7; 9 bases align to TRBD1. The trim removed 0 bases at V and 2 bases at J, leaving 5 bases unmatched. Germline V gene data show CDR1 as SQVTM and CDR2 as ANQGSEA. The CDR3 loop spans 15 amino acids. CDR3 DNA sequence: TGCAGCGTTGAAGATCGGGACAGGGACCCCTACGAGCAGTACTTC. It is translated as CSVEDRDRDPYEQYF.

Here the CDR3 reads CASRSGQGSYEQYF. CDR3 sequence (DNA): TGTGCCAGCAGGTCGGGACAGGGCTCCTACGAGCAGTACTTC. V is TRBV6-1 and J is TRBJ2-7, with 9 nucleotides matching TRBD1. V shed 6 bases, J shed 0 bases, and the junction held 3 bases outside the gene matches. Germline CDR1 MNHNS, CDR2 SASEGT. The CDR3 is 14 residues long.

V gene TRBV7-9 combines with J gene TRBJ1-5; D ambiguous. The CDR3 extends over 14 amino acids. Between the trimmed V and J ends, which lost 5 bases and 5 bases, there was a span of 13 bases. In germline, CDR1 is SEHNR, CDR2 FQNEAQ (reference sequence). The CDR3 sequence is CASSRPGIYQPQHF. The CDR3 DNA reads TGTGCCAGCAGCCGACCGGGAATCTATCAGCCCCAGCATTTT.

This chain uses TRBV7-2 with TRBJ2-7; TRBD2 aligns across 10 bases. This CDR3 spans 17 amino acids. Germline CDR1 reads SGHTA; CDR2 reads FQGNSA. J was trimmed by 0 bases and V by 1 base; bases with no gene match: 6. The CDR3 coding sequence is TGTGCCAGCAGCTTAGGCTTCGGACTAGCGGCCTCCTACGAGCAGTACTTC. Its protein is CASSLGFGLAASYEQYF. Together with reference TRBV7-2 and TRBJ2-7, the CDR3 gives the full variable domain: GAGVSQSPSNKVTEKGKDVELRCDPISGHTALYWYRQSLGQGLEFLIYFQGNSAPDKSGLPSDRFSAERTGGSVSTLTIQRTQQEDSAVYLCASSLGFGLAASYEQYFGPGTRLTVT.

V and J are TRBV28 and TRBJ1-6; 8 bases fit TRBD1. Per germline, CDR1 MDHEN and CDR2 SYDVKM. Trimming removed 5 bases from V and 14 bases from J; junction bases left unmatched: 17. There are 16 residues in the CDR3. CDR3 bases: TGTGCCAGCAGTCCGCGGACAGGGAGTAACCTCTTGGCCCTCCACTTT. Translating gives CASSPRTGSNLLALHF.

The chain has TRBV5-1 and TRBJ2-3; weak D call: TRBD2 (6 bases). Trimming stripped 7 bases from V and 6 bases from J, with 12 bases between. The CDR3 length is 12 residues. Germline CDR1 reads SGHRS; CDR2 reads YFSETQ. CDR3 region: CASYTEGDTQYF. The CDR3 DNA is TGCGCCAGCTACACGGAGGGGGATACGCAGTATTTT.

The chain combines TRBV6-5 with TRBJ2-5, with D perhaps matching TRBD1 (6 bases). V lost 2 bases and J 1 base, leaving 8 bases between the germline ends. Per germline, CDR1 MNHEY and CDR2 SVGAGI. This CDR3 is 14 amino acids long. The CDR3 sequence: CASSYKGGQETQYF. The CDR3 region has the DNA TGTGCCAGCAGTTACAAAGGGGGCCAAGAGACCCAGTACTTC.

V and J are TRBV7-3 and TRBJ2-7, with 12 positions matching TRBD1. Germline V CDR1 and CDR2: SGHTA, FQGTGA. The CDR3 consists of 19 residues. With 5 bases clipped from V and 3 bases from J, the junction kept 17 bases outside the gene matches. CDR3 protein: CASSPKRGQGAGPCYEQYF. In DNA form, the CDR3 reads TGTGCCAGCAGCCCAAAAAGGGGACAGGGGGCCGGCCCCTGCTACGAGCAGTACTTC.

This sequence joins TRBV7-9 and TRBJ1-2; TRBD1 matches at 7 bases. Germline CDR1 SEHNR, CDR2 FQNEAQ (reference sequence). V was clipped by 6 bases and J by 7 bases; unmatched bases: 14. This CDR3 contains 15 residues. The CDR3 sequence: CASRHRTTGVGGYTF. The CDR3 bases are TGTGCCAGCAGACACCGAACAACAGGGGTGGGTGGCTACACCTTC.